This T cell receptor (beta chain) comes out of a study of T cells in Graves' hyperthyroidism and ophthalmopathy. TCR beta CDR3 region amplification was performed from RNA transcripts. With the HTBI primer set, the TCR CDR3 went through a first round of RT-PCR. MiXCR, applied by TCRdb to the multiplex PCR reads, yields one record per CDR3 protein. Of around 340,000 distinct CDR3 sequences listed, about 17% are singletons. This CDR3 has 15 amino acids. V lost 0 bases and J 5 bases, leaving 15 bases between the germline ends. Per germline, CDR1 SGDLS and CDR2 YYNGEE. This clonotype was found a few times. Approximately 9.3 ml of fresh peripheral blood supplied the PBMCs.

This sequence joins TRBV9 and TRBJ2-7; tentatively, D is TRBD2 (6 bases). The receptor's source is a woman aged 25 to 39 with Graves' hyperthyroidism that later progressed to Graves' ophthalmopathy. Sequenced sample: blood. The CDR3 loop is CASSVAGTWDHEQYF. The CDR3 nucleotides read TGTGCCAGCAGCGTAGCTGGGACTTGGGACCACGAGCAGTACTTC.